This T cell receptor beta chain was captured by sequencing in a study of post-analysis software for immune sequencing data. Points from the study as a whole: There were five TRBV segments more frequent in patients than controls, and TRBV5-6, TRBV5-1 and TRBV20-1 were among them.

This clonotype was found a few times. The antigen is not known. CDR3 length: 18 residues. V lost 3 bases to trimming and J lost 5 bases; unmatched junction nucleotides: 7. The germline gives CDR1 SGHTA, CDR2 FQGTGA. Each TCR beta cDNA library carried unique molecular identifiers. Input amounts of 1 to 10 million T cells were used. These gave around 500,000 cDNA molecules, so each molecule approximated one T cell. TCRdb re-called the PCR reads with MiXCR, one entry per CDR3 protein. The table includes 380,000 or so distinct CDR3 sequences, roughly 36% detected once. This receptor was identified in a girl between 10 and 17 years old with multiple sclerosis. Material for sequencing was blood. The chain has TRBV7-3 and TRBJ2-1; 16 bases align to TRBD2. In DNA, the CDR3 is TGTGCCAGCAGCTTGGGACTAGCGGGGGGGCCCAAGGACAATGAGCAGTTCTTC. Translation gives CASSLGLAGGPKDNEQFF.